What follows describes a single T cell receptor beta chain. The data belong to a study of blood T cell repertoires in COVID-19. CDR3 length: 15 residues. With V trimmed by 4 bases and J by 3 bases, 5 bases remained unmatched. The germline CDR1 and CDR2 sequences are LGHDT and YNNKEL (reference sequence). Using immunoSEQ multiplex PCR, the repertoire was profiled, and TCRdb retains in-frame clones only, with some absent. Of around 140,000 clones listed, approximately 88% are singletons. The material sequenced was peripheral blood. The genes are TRBV3-1 (or the pseudogene TRBV3-2) and TRBJ1-3; 8 bases are shared with TRBD1. The sequence was collected from a woman in her forties or fifties with acute or convalescent COVID-19. DNA for the CDR3: TGTGCCAGCAGCCTAACAGGGGGAGGTGGAAACACCATATATTTT. Protein product: CASSLTGGGGNTIYF.